This T cell receptor beta chain was recorded in a study of human T cells and chemical hapten exposure. Study-level information: The study lasted roughly 26 weeks, and patients were dosed weekly with diphenylcyclopropenone on the scalp throughout. Patch testing placed 0.01% DPC on the upper back, with readings at 6 days.

TCRdb called the RACE reads again in MiXCR, with one record for every CDR3 protein. The table has 380,000 or so distinct CDR3 sequences, roughly 4.8% seen once. The study, taken as a whole, reports: Controls formed significantly fewer large CDR3 similarity clusters than expanded TCRs did. PT1 expanded TCR counts and patch test score correlated positively.

Deletions cut 0 bases from V and 4 bases from J, with 16 bases between. The CDR3 length is 16 residues. Germline loops: CDR1 SGHRS, CDR2 YFSETQ. Noted time point: patch test 1, 2 weeks after DPC sensitization. Treatment noted: therapeutic diphenylcyclopropenone sensitization with weekly scalp DPC. Turning to this clonotype: Its target is not known.

The material sequenced was whole blood, taken in connection with sensitization to the hapten diphenylcyclopropenone (DPC). This chain connects TRBV5-1 to TRBJ2-5, with a weak D call TRBD2 (5 bases). The receptor's source is a woman between 45 and 65 years old with alopecia areata. Some clones in this sample may be carry-over from other donors' samples. CDR3 sequence (DNA): TGCGCCAGCAGCTTGGTTAGCACTAGTCGGCGAGAGACCCAGTACTTC. It codes for CASSLVSTSRRETQYF.